Listed below are T cell receptor beta chains from one sample, sequenced in a study of blood T cell repertoires in COVID-19. Libraries were prepared by immunoSEQ multiplex PCR; TCRdb keeps only in-frame clonotypes and omits some of them. This table holds fewer than 250,000 clones, 70% to 85% found once. The specimen sequenced was peripheral blood. These receptors came from a woman older than 75 with acute or convalescent COVID-19. Each CDR3 is given with its conserved first and last residue. The D gene is left open where the match is weak. Expanded clones are given a class, and other clones once, few, many or no size at all.

length: 15; V: TRBV7-2; size: -; D: -; J: TRBJ2-7; CDR3: CASSPAAAGKYEQYF; DNA: TGTGCCAGCAGCCCCGCAGCGGCGGGTAAATACGAGCAGTACTTC
length: 13; V: TRBV6-2/TRBV6-3; size: -; D: -; J: TRBJ2-4; CDR3: CASSYLAKNIQYF; DNA: TGTGCCAGCAGTTACCTAGCCAAAAACATTCAGTACTTC
length: 15; V: TRBV2; size: -; D: TRBD1; J: TRBJ1-5; CDR3: CASSDRGQVNQPQHF; DNA: TGTGCCAGCAGTGACAGGGGGCAGGTTAATCAGCCCCAGCATTTT
length: 14; V: TRBV27; size: -; D: TRBD1; J: TRBJ1-2; CDR3: CASSLQGADYGYTF; DNA: TGTGCCAGCAGTCTCCAGGGGGCGGACTATGGCTACACCTTC
length: 15; V: TRBV29-1; size: -; D: TRBD2; J: TRBJ2-3; CDR3: CSVEWTSGGADTQYF; DNA: TGCAGCGTCGAATGGACTAGCGGGGGGGCGGACACGCAGTATTTT
length: 17; V: TRBV7-6; size: -; D: -; J: TRBJ2-1; CDR3: CASSLVQSESSYNEQFF; DNA: TGTGCCAGCAGCTTAGTACAGTCCGAGAGCTCCTACAATGAGCAGTTCTTC
length: 14; V: TRBV5-1; size: -; D: -; J: TRBJ1-4; CDR3: CASSLGGENEKLFF; DNA: TGCGCCAGCAGCTTGGGGGGAGAGAATGAAAAACTGTTTTTT
length: 16; V: TRBV5-8; size: once; D: TRBD2; J: TRBJ2-1; CDR3: CASSLSGGPGYNEQFF; DNA: TGTGCCAGCAGCTTGTCGGGGGGGCCAGGGTACAATGAGCAGTTCTTC
length: 17; V: TRBV7-2; size: -; D: TRBD2; J: TRBJ2-2; CDR3: CASRPAPMRGGTGELFF; DNA: TGTGCCAGCAGACCCGCCCCCATGCGGGGGGGCACCGGGGAGCTGTTTTTT
length: 16; V: TRBV18; size: few; D: TRBD2; J: TRBJ2-7; CDR3: CASSTRSTSGLYEQYF; DNA: TGTGCCAGCTCAACCCGGAGTACTAGCGGGTTGTACGAGCAGTACTTC
length: 13; V: TRBV5-1; size: -; D: TRBD1; J: TRBJ1-2; CDR3: CASSFEGAYGYTF; DNA: TGCGCCAGCAGCTTTGAGGGGGCCTATGGCTACACCTTC
length: 11; V: TRBV5-6; size: few; D: -; J: TRBJ1-2; CDR3: CASSLEAGYTF; DNA: TGTGCCAGCAGCTTAGAAGCCGGCTACACCTTC
length: 15; V: TRBV18; size: -; D: TRBD1; J: TRBJ1-1; CDR3: CASSPEGTANTEAFF; DNA: TGTGCCAGCTCACCAGAAGGGACAGCGAACACTGAAGCTTTCTTT
length: 16; V: TRBV4-2; size: -; D: TRBD2; J: TRBJ2-5; CDR3: CASSQEGTSGGGTQYF; DNA: TGTGCCAGCAGCCAAGAAGGGACTAGCGGGGGAGGGACCCAGTACTTC
length: 13; V: TRBV25-1; size: -; D: TRBD1; J: TRBJ1-6; CDR3: CASGDRVNSPLHF; DNA: TGTGCCAGCGGGGACAGGGTGAATTCACCCCTCCACTTT
length: 14; V: TRBV6-1; size: -; D: TRBD2; J: TRBJ2-3; CDR3: CASRKRELTDTQYF; DNA: TGTGCCAGCAGGAAGCGGGAACTCACAGATACGCAGTATTTT
length: 16; V: TRBV4-3; size: -; D: TRBD1; J: TRBJ2-3; CDR3: CASSQELTGGADTQYF; DNA: TGCGCCAGCAGCCAAGAATTGACAGGGGGCGCAGATACGCAGTATTTT
length: 15; V: TRBV19; size: -; D: -; J: TRBJ2-5; CDR3: CASSDQGRSGETQYF; DNA: TGTGCCAGTAGTGATCAGGGAAGGAGTGGAGAGACCCAGTACTTC
length: 14; V: TRBV15; size: -; D: -; J: TRBJ1-3; CDR3: CATEGGAAGNTIYF; DNA: TGTGCCACGGAGGGGGGGGCGGCTGGAAACACCATATATTTT
length: 14; V: TRBV25-1; size: -; D: TRBD2; J: TRBJ2-3; CDR3: CASSDSGTTDTQYF; DNA: TGTGCCAGCAGTGATAGCGGGACCACAGATACGCAGTATTTT
length: 15; V: TRBV11-2; size: once; D: -; J: TRBJ2-1; CDR3: CASRNYRDSGHEQFF; DNA: TGTGCCAGCAGAAATTACCGGGACTCGGGGCATGAGCAGTTCTTC